These T cell receptor beta chains were read from a single sample in a study of control samples from healthy donors and cancer patients. The protocol was immunoSEQ multiplex PCR, while the TCRdb copy is restricted to in-frame clones and leaves out a portion. The sample contains over 150,000 clones, about 92% of which appear only once. Sequencing used blood. Receptor source: a man aged 25-40 years in good health. Both conserved end residues are part of each CDR3. Each record gives: D gene, V gene, clone size, J gene, CDR3 protein, CDR3 DNA. The D gene is left open where the match is weak. Only part of the rows carry a size: once, few, many, or a class if the clone is expanded.

d_call: TRBD1; v_call: TRBV19; clone_size: NA; j_call: TRBJ1-5; cdr3_aa: CASSIQGGLGQPQHF; cdr3_nt: TGTGCCAGTAGTATCCAGGGGGGGCTCGGTCAGCCCCAGCATTTT
d_call: TRBD1; v_call: TRBV5-1; clone_size: NA; j_call: TRBJ2-7; cdr3_aa: CASSLEGQASYEQYF; cdr3_nt: TGCGCCAGCAGCTTGGAGGGACAGGCCTCCTACGAGCAGTACTTC
d_call: TRBD2; v_call: TRBV28; clone_size: once; j_call: TRBJ2-5; cdr3_aa: CASRMPGTSGRKTQYF; cdr3_nt: TGTGCCAGCAGGATGCCCGGGACTAGCGGAAGAAAGACCCAGTACTTC
d_call: NA; v_call: TRBV6-2/TRBV6-3; clone_size: NA; j_call: TRBJ1-5; cdr3_aa: CASSYRGIGNQPQHF; cdr3_nt: TGTGCCAGCAGTTACCGAGGGATCGGCAATCAGCCCCAGCATTTT
d_call: TRBD2; v_call: TRBV2; clone_size: NA; j_call: TRBJ2-6; cdr3_aa: CASSEYGLAGAGANVLTF; cdr3_nt: TGTGCCAGCAGTGAATACGGACTAGCGGGAGCAGGGGCCAACGTCCTGACTTTC
d_call: NA; v_call: TRBV5-4; clone_size: NA; j_call: TRBJ2-7; cdr3_aa: CASSRTRGSSEQYF; cdr3_nt: TGTGCCAGCAGCCGAACCCGGGGATCGAGCGAGCAGTACTTC
d_call: TRBD2; v_call: TRBV27; clone_size: NA; j_call: TRBJ2-3; cdr3_aa: CASSLFGTREAESTDTQYF; cdr3_nt: TGTGCCAGCAGTTTATTCGGGACTAGGGAAGCCGAAAGCACAGATACGCAGTATTTT
d_call: TRBD1; v_call: TRBV6-5; clone_size: NA; j_call: TRBJ1-6; cdr3_aa: CASSYGQGVNSPLHF; cdr3_nt: TGTGCCAGCAGTTACGGGCAGGGGGTTAATTCACCCCTCCACTTT
d_call: TRBD1; v_call: TRBV19; clone_size: NA; j_call: TRBJ2-2; cdr3_aa: CASSITGGAGELFF; cdr3_nt: TGTGCCAGTAGTATAACAGGGGGCGCCGGGGAGCTGTTTTTT
d_call: TRBD1; v_call: TRBV7-7; clone_size: NA; j_call: TRBJ2-3; cdr3_aa: CASSPGTGVGDTQYF; cdr3_nt: TGTGCCAGCAGCCCCGGGACAGGGGTAGGAGATACGCAGTATTTT